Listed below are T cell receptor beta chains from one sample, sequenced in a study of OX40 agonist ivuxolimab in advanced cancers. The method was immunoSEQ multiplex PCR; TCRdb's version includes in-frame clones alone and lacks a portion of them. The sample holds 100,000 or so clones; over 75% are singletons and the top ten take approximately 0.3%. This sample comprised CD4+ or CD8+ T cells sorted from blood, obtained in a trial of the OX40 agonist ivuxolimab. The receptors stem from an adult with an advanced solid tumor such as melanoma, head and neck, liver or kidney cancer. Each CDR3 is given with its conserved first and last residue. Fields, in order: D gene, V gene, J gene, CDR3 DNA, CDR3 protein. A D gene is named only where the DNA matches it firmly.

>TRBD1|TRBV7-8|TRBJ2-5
TGTGCCAGCAGCTTAGGGCTAGGGGGCGGGGAGACCCAGTACTTC
CASSLGLGGGETQYF
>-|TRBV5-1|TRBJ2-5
TGCGCCAGCAGCCCCGGAGGGGCGGAAGAGACCCAGTACTTC
CASSPGGAEETQYF
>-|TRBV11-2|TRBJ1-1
TGTGCCAGCAGTGACAACGGGAACACTGAAGCTTTCTTT
CASSDNGNTEAFF
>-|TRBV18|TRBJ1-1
TGTGCCAGCTCACCCCCCGGGAGGGAAGCTTTCTTT
CASSPPGREAFF
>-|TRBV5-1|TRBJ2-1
TGCGCCAGCCGTGACAGTGTCTCTGCAGGGGAGCAGTTCTTC
CASRDSVSAGEQFF
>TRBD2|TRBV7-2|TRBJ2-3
TGTGCCAGCAGCTTGCGTTCTAGCGGAATCACAGATACGCAGTATTTT
CASSLRSSGITDTQYF
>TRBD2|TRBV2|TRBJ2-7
TGTGCCAGCAGTGAAGGGAGCGGGAGAGTCTACGAGCAGTACTTC
CASSEGSGRVYEQYF
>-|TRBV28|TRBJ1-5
TGTGCCAGCAGCCCTCTTCGGGGGAACAGAAGCAATCAGCCCCAGCATTTT
CASSPLRGNRSNQPQHF
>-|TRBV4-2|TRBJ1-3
TGTGCCAGCAGCCAAGGCCTAACACAGGGCTCTGGAAACACCATATATTTT
CASSQGLTQGSGNTIYF
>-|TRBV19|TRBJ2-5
TGTGCCAGTAGTATAAAGGAGACCCAGTACTTC
CASSIKETQYF
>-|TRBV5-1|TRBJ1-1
TGCGCCAGCAGCCCAGGACACCAGAACACTGAAGCTTTCTTT
CASSPGHQNTEAFF
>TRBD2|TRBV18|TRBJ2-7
TGTGCCAGCTCACCCCACCGAGCCGGGACTAGCTCCTACGAGCAGTACTTC
CASSPHRAGTSSYEQYF
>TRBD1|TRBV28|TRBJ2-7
TGTGCCACAATGACAGGGGGCTACGAGCAGTACTTC
CATMTGGYEQYF
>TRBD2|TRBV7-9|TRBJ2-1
TGTGCCAGCAGCTTGAGTGCGGGAGCGATATACAATGAGCAGTTCTTC
CASSLSAGAIYNEQFF
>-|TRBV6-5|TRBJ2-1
TGTGCCAGCAGTTTGCTCGGGACACCGGGGGATGAGCAGTTCTTC
CASSLLGTPGDEQFF
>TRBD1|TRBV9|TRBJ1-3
TGTGCCAGCAGCTCTAGCGCGACAGGGGCTGGAAACACCATATATTTT
CASSSSATGAGNTIYF
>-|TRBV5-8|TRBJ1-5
TGTGCCAGCAGCTTCACAGGGAATAGCAATCAGCCCCAGCATTTT
CASSFTGNSNQPQHF